This TCR beta chain was identified in a study of immune heterogeneity within non-small cell lung tumors. Study as a whole: The tumors comprised several squamous cell carcinomas, under twelve non-squamous carcinomas and 1 not otherwise specified.

The authors used roughly 600 ng of bulk tumor genomic DNA per sample as template. The authors collected several far-apart biopsies from each primary tumor during surgery. Curative surgery was undertaken by patients, who had untreated, newly diagnosed non-small cell lung cancer. CDR1 is SNHLY, CDR2 FYNNEI, per germline. The CDR3 spans 14 residues. Trimming left V 3 bases short and J 3 bases short, with 12 bases between. The authors amplified TCR beta CDR3 by multiplex PCR with 32 V and 13 J primers. TCRdb processed the multiplex PCR reads anew with MiXCR; each CDR3 protein has one entry. The data hold more than 9,500 distinct CDR3 sequences, with roughly a third observed a single time. This clonotype counts as medium-sized.

Sequenced material: lung tumor tissue. This chain connects TRBV2 to TRBJ2-7; D may be TRBD2 (5 bases). The source is a man aged 55 to 70 with non-small cell lung cancer. CDR3 coding DNA: TGTGCCAGCAGTGATGGACTGCCGAACTACGAGCAGTACTTC. Translation gives CASSDGLPNYEQYF.